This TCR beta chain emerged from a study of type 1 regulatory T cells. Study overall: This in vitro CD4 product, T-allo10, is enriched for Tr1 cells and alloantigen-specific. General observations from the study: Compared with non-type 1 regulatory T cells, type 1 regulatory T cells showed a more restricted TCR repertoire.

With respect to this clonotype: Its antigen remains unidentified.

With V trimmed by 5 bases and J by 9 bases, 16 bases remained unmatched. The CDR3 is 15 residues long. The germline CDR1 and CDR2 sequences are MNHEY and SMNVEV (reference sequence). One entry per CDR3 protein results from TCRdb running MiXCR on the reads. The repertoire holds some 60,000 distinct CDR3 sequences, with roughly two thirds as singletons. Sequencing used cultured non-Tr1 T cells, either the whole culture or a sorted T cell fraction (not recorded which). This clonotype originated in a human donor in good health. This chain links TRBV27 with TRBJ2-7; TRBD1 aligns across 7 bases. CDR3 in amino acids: CASSLSGTAGFAQYF. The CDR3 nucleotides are TGTGCCAGCAGTCTCTCCGGGACAGCTGGTTTTGCGCAGTACTTC.